These 8 T cell receptor beta chains came from one sample sequenced in a study of T cell responses to AZD1222 COVID-19 vaccine. Produced via immunoSEQ multiplex PCR; TCRdb's table is partial and in-frame only. There are 150,000 or so clones in the sample; approximately 88% occur only once, and just under 6.5% lies in the top ten. Here the sequenced sample was peripheral blood, taken on day 0 of AZD1222 vaccination. All receptors derive from an adult in good health.

This clone occurred once. The chain uses TRBV25-1 and TRBJ1-5; no definite D call. Deletions cut 0 bases from V and 9 bases from J, with 6 bases between. The CDR3 extends over 12 amino acids. The germline V gene has CDR1 MGHDK and CDR2 SYGVNS. The CDR3 sequence is CASSEYFGPQHF. The CDR3 DNA reads as TGTGCCAGCAGTGAATATTTCGGGCCCCAGCATTTT.

V and J are TRBV9 and TRBJ2-1, with D unclear. The CDR3 has 15 amino acids. The ends were cut back, 4 bases at V and 6 bases at J, with 17 bases in the middle. From germline, CDR1 is SGDLS and CDR2 YYNGEE. The CDR3 loop reads CASSYLSRPSNEQFF. CDR3 nucleotide sequence: TGTGCCAGCAGCTACCTGTCGCGCCCTTCCAATGAGCAGTTCTTC. Complete variable domain (other parts from reference TRBV9 and TRBJ2-1): DSGVTQTPKHLITATGQRVTLRCSPRSGDLSVYWYQQSLDQGLQFLIQYYNGEERAKGNILERFSAQQFPDLHSELNLSSLELGDSALYFCASSYLSRPSNEQFFGPGTRLTVL.

This clone came up a few times. The CDR3 sequence is CASTSQDSGVYGYTF. As DNA, the CDR3 is TGTGCCAGTACCTCTCAGGACTCAGGGGTTTATGGCTACACCTTC. The J gene is TRBJ1-2, the V gene TRBV19, with D perhaps TRBD1 (6 bases). CDR1 is LNHDA, CDR2 SQIVND, per germline (reference sequence). The CDR3 runs 15 residues. V gave up 7 bases and J gave up 5 bases, with 20 bases separating them.

This sequence joins TRBV7-2 and TRBJ2-3, with D perhaps TRBD1 or TRBD2 (5 bases each). CDR3 length equals 16 residues. Germline V CDR1 and CDR2: SGHTA, FQGNSA. The V gene lost 5 bases and the J gene lost 0 bases, with 15 bases spanning the gap. The CDR3 loop is CASSPSGTSSTDTQYF. The CDR3 region has the DNA TGTGCCAGCAGCCCCTCCGGGACGTCTAGCACAGATACGCAGTATTTT.

The V call is TRBV27, the J call TRBJ2-7; 7 nucleotides align to TRBD1. The junction had 7 bases not matched to a gene; V was cut back by 5 bases and J by 0 bases. The length of the CDR3 is 15 residues. Germline V CDR1 and CDR2: MNHEY, SMNVEV (reference sequence). CDR3 nucleotide sequence: TGTGCCAGCAGTAAGATGACAGGGCCCTCCTACGAGCAGTACTTC. This sequence encodes CASSKMTGPSYEQYF.

The chain has TRBV19 and TRBJ1-6; TRBD1 aligns across 7 bases. V trimming: 4 bases; J trimming: 8 bases; junction bases outside the gene matches: 11. CDR3 size: 16 residues. Germline CDR1 reads LNHDA; CDR2 reads SQIVND (reference sequence). This chain's CDR3 is CASSTTKTGPDSPLHF. CDR3 DNA sequence: TGTGCCAGTAGTACGACAAAGACAGGGCCTGATTCACCCCTCCACTTT.

The CDR3 coding sequence is TGTGCCAGCTCCTCCGGGCAGGGATGGAACTACGAGCAGTACTTC. Its translation: CASSSGQGWNYEQYF. V is TRBV7-2 and J is TRBJ2-7, with a possible D match to TRBD1 (5 bases). Trimming stripped 8 bases from V and 3 bases from J, with 20 bases between. CDR3 length: 15 amino acids. Germline values: CDR1 SGHTA, CDR2 FQGNSA. Combining the CDR3 with reference TRBV7-2 and TRBJ2-7 gives the whole variable domain GAGVSQSPSNKVTEKGKDVELRCDPISGHTALYWYRQSLGQGLEFLIYFQGNSAPDKSGLPSDRFSAERTGGSVSTLTIQRTQQEDSAVYLCASSSGQGWNYEQYFGPGTRLTVT.

This clone was counted only a few times. In the same sample, other DNA sequences code for this CDR3. The J gene is TRBJ1-3, the V gene TRBV7-9; D is uncertain. Trimming shortened V by 1 base and J by 0 bases, and 7 bases separated the two germline ends. The CDR3 has 15 residues. Germline-derived CDR1 and CDR2 are SEHNR and FQNEAQ (reference sequence). The CDR3 region has the DNA TGTGCCAGCAGCTTAGAAGGGATCTCTGGAAACACCATATATTTT. Translated, it gives CASSLEGISGNTIYF.